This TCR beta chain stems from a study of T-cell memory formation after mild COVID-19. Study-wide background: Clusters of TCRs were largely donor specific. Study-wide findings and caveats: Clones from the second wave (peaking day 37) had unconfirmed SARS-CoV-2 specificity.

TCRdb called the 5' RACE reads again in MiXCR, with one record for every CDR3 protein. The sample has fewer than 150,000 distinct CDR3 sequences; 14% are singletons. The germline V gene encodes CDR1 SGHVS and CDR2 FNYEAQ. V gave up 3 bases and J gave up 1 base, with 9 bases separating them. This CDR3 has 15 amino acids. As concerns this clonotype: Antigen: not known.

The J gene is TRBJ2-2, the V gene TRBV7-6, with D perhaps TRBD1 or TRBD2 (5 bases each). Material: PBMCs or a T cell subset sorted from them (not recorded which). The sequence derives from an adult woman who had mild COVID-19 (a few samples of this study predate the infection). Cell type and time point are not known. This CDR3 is CASSFGTVNTGELFF. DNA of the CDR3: TGTGCCAGCAGCTTCGGGACGGTGAACACCGGGGAGCTGTTTTTT.